What follows are 12 T cell receptor beta chains derived from one specimen sequenced in a study of CXCR3-negative and CXCR3-positive naive CD8 T cells. cDNA libraries for TRB were generated by 5' RACE incorporating UMI labels. TCRdb re-called the 5' RACE reads and catalogs CDR3 proteins one per entry, DNA excluded. The sample has fewer than 80,000 distinct CDR3 sequences. Sequences were obtained from naive CXCR3- CD8+ T cells from blood. The subset denotes: CD45RO-CCR7+CD27+CD95- naive CD8+ T cells lacking CXCR3 (TNR3-). These receptor sequences come from a human donor in good health. Some clones in this sample may be carry-over from other donors' samples.

The chain employs TRBV29-1 and TRBJ1-4; with no DNA, the TCRdb D assignment of TRBD1 cannot be verified. The CDR3 has 15 amino acids. Germline CDR1 SQVTM, CDR2 ANQGSEA. This chain's CDR3 is CSVEDPRGLGEKLFF.

The chain employs TRBV12-3 or TRBV12-4 and TRBJ2-3; TCRdb indicates TRBD2, and absent DNA this call remains unverified. The CDR3 contains 17 residues. The CDR3 sequence is CASSFSSPYLSTDTQYF.

This sequence joins TRBV11-1 and TRBJ2-5; the D call of TRBD1 rests on TCRdb alone, since no DNA is present to check it. The CDR3 totals 14 residues. CDR1 is SGHAT, CDR2 FQDESV, per germline (reference sequence). This CDR3 is CASRPGAYQETQYF. Variable domain in full (rest from reference TRBV11-1 and TRBJ2-5): EAEVAQSPRYKITEKSQAVAFWCDPISGHATLYWYRQILGQGPELLVQFQDESVVDDSQLPKDRFSAERLKGVDSTLKIQPAELGDSAMYLCASRPGAYQETQYFGPGTRLLVL.

The genes are TRBV7-9 and TRBJ1-1. Per germline, CDR1 SEHNR and CDR2 FQNEAQ (reference sequence). The CDR3 sequence is 13 residues long. The CDR3 loop is CASSLASAAEAFF.

The chain joins TRBV28 to TRBJ2-5; the D call of TRBD2 rests on TCRdb alone, since no DNA is present to check it. This CDR3 has 15 amino acids. From germline, CDR1 is MDHEN and CDR2 SYDVKM. This CDR3 is CASSPWGSGQETQYF.

The chain uses TRBV25-1 and TRBJ2-1; the D call from TCRdb, TRBD2, cannot be confirmed without DNA. The CDR3 runs 15 residues. CDR1 MGHDK and CDR2 SYGVNS come from the germline V gene. The CDR3 sequence is CASSEASGESNEQFF.

V gene TRBV11-1 combines with J gene TRBJ1-6. This CDR3 comprises 13 residues. From germline, CDR1 is SGHAT and CDR2 FQDESV (reference sequence). The CDR3: CASSRRNNSPLHF.

The chain combines TRBV2 with TRBJ2-7; the D call from TCRdb, TRBD2, cannot be confirmed without DNA. The CDR3 runs 15 residues. Per the germline V gene, CDR1 is SNHLY and CDR2 is FYNNEI. CDR3 sequence reads: CASRARPARTFEQYF.

V gene TRBV29-1 combines with J gene TRBJ1-1; TCRdb selects TRBD1, and the lack of DNA leaves this call unchecked. Germline V gives CDR1 SQVTM, CDR2 ANQGSEA. The CDR3 is 15 residues long. The CDR3 is CSVDLYRDRVTEAFF.

The chain is built from TRBV11-3 and TRBJ2-3; the D gene TCRdb calls, TRBD2, cannot be checked with no DNA. The CDR3 is 18 residues long. Germline CDR1 SGHNT, CDR2 YENEEA. CDR3 protein: CASSLSPLGGGPADTQYF. The variable domain in full, completed from reference TRBV11-3 and TRBJ2-3, reads EAGVVQSPRYKIIEKKQPVAFWCNPISGHNTLYWYLQNLGQGPELLIRYENEEAVDDSQLPKDRFSAERLKGVDSTLKIQPAELGDSAVYLCASSLSPLGGGPADTQYFGPGTRLTVL.

The gene calls are TRBV27 and TRBJ2-7; TCRdb indicates TRBD2, and absent DNA this call remains unverified. Germline V gene data show CDR1 as MNHEY and CDR2 as SMNVEV (reference sequence). The CDR3 runs 14 residues. This CDR3 reads CASRDGLAVYEQYF.

The chain joins TRBV5-4 to TRBJ2-6. The CDR3 runs 13 residues. Germline assignment: CDR1 SGHNT and CDR2 YYREEE (reference sequence). This chain's CDR3 is CASSLGGASILTF.